What follows are 31 T cell receptor beta chains derived from one specimen sequenced in a study of shared clonotypes between healthy human individuals. The data were produced by immunoSEQ multiplex PCR, yet TCRdb's version contains in-frame clones alone and is incomplete. The data hold 2 million to 2.5 million clones, with roughly 95% observed a single time. The specimen was naive CD4+ T cells sorted from blood. Subset reported: CD45RA+ positively selected. The receptors stem from a man aged 18 to 29 in good health.

The rearrangement links TRBV28 to TRBJ1-6, with D uncertain. The CDR3 sequence is 16 residues long. V lost 5 bases to trimming and J lost 4 bases, with 15 bases between them. Germline values: CDR1 MDHEN, CDR2 SYDVKM. CDR3 loop: CASSPNSGLYNSPLHF. CDR3 DNA: TGTGCCAGCAGTCCTAACTCGGGCCTTTATAATTCACCCCTCCACTTT.

The CDR3 DNA reads TGCGCCAGCAGCCAAGATAGTAGCGGGGGCAGCACAGATACGCAGTATTTT. Residues: CASSQDSSGGSTDTQYF. The chain combines TRBV4-1 with TRBJ2-3, with 9 positions matching TRBD2. V was clipped by 0 bases and J by 0 bases; unmatched bases: 4. The length of the CDR3 is 17 residues. Germline lookup yields CDR1 MGHRA and CDR2 YSYEKL.

J is TRBJ1-1 and V is TRBV7-2; no clear D gene. The CDR3 runs to 14 residues. Germline V gene data show CDR1 as SGHTA and CDR2 as FQGNSA. Deletions cut 2 bases from V and 6 bases from J, with 13 bases between. The CDR3 nucleotides are TGTGCCAGCAGCTTATCGCCAGTCAACGCTGAAGCTTTCTTT. The encoded protein is CASSLSPVNAEAFF.

As for this clone: Without the conserved terminal phenylalanine or tryptophan, this CDR3 likely stems from a read error. It is unclear where the CDR3 begins or ends on the DNA, so no DNA is shown, and the CDR3 is as TCRdb lists it. The genes are TRBV7-9 and TRBJ2-3; TRBD2 is the table's D call, not checked against the DNA. Germline V gives CDR1 SEHNR, CDR2 FQNEAQ (reference sequence). Termini included, the CDR3 measures 10 amino acids. The CDR3 sequence is CASSFRGGEI.

The rearrangement uses TRBV10-3 and TRBJ1-5; TRBD1 matches 7 bases. The CDR3 covers 13 residues. Germline CDR1 and CDR2: ENHRY and SYGVKD. J gave up 6 bases and V 2 bases, and 1 base lay outside the gene matches. The DNA of the CDR3 is TGTGCCATCAGTGAGGCAGGGGGTCAGCCCCAGCATTTT. Residues: CAISEAGGQPQHF.

The genes are TRBV30 and TRBJ2-7; 12 positions agree with TRBD2. The CDR3 is 16 residues long. Unmatched junction bases numbered 7, after V lost 4 bases and J lost 0 bases. From germline, CDR1 is GTSNPN and CDR2 SVGIG (reference sequence). This CDR3 reads CAWTRTSGASSYEQYF. CDR3 bases: TGTGCCTGGACGAGGACTAGCGGGGCAAGCTCCTACGAGCAGTACTTC.

This chain uses TRBV9 with TRBJ2-1; possible D gene TRBD2, 6 bases. This CDR3 contains 14 residues. Trimming shortened V by 0 bases and J by 7 bases, and 11 bases separated the two germline ends. Per germline, CDR1 SGDLS and CDR2 YYNGEE. The CDR3 spells CASSVEAGRNEQFF. The CDR3 coding sequence is TGTGCCAGCAGCGTAGAGGCGGGAAGGAATGAGCAGTTCTTC.

This sequence joins TRBV27 and TRBJ2-7, with D possibly matching TRBD2 (6 bases). The CDR3 length is 15 residues. Germline CDR1 and CDR2: MNHEY and SMNVEV (reference sequence). Trimming stripped 5 bases from V and 2 bases from J, with 16 bases between. This CDR3 is CASSPGGSKTYEQYF. The DNA of the CDR3 is TGTGCCAGCAGTCCCGGGGGAAGCAAAACCTACGAGCAGTACTTC.

The rearrangement uses TRBV27 and TRBJ1-4; the match to TRBD1 covers 9 bases. Germline V gives CDR1 MNHEY, CDR2 SMNVEV (reference sequence). Trimming at V came to 6 bases and at J to 11 bases, leaving 7 bases not matched to a gene. The CDR3 runs to 13 residues. CDR3 sequence reads: CASRGQGSGKLFF. The CDR3 region has the DNA TGTGCCAGCAGGGGACAGGGCTCTGGGAAACTGTTTTTT.

This chain joins TRBV18 and TRBJ2-1; TRBD2 matches 8 bases. The CDR3 is 15 amino acids. Germline values: CDR1 KGHSH, CDR2 LQKENI. V shed 5 bases and J 4 bases; nucleotides not matched to a gene: 7. CDR3 in amino acids: CASSSRLAKYNEQFF. The DNA for the CDR3 is TGTGCCAGCTCATCGAGACTAGCGAAATACAATGAGCAGTTCTTC.

The chain has TRBV6-6 and TRBJ2-7; 10 positions agree with TRBD1. Germline CDR1 is MNHNY and CDR2 is SVGAGI (reference sequence). The CDR3 is 15 amino acids. V lost 5 bases to trimming and J lost 5 bases; unmatched junction nucleotides: 9. The CDR3 DNA reads as TGTGCCAGCAGTCAGACAGGGGGCGCAAGCCACGAGCAGTACTTC. Protein product: CASSQTGGASHEQYF.

The chain joins TRBV10-3 to TRBJ2-7, with 9 bases identical to TRBD2. The germline CDR1 and CDR2 sequences are ENHRY and SYGVKD. The CDR3 totals 15 residues. V trimming: 5 bases; J trimming: 2 bases; junction bases outside the gene matches: 7. CDR3 residues: CAISNQLAGAYEQYF. The CDR3 nucleotides read TGTGCCATCAGTAACCAGTTAGCGGGAGCCTACGAGCAGTACTTC.

The chain recombines TRBV30 with TRBJ2-2; TRBD1 matches at 9 bases. Per the germline V gene, CDR1 is GTSNPN and CDR2 is SVGIG (reference sequence). The V and J ends lost 3 bases and 2 bases, in that order; junction bases with no gene match: 7. The CDR3 runs to 16 residues. This CDR3 is CAWRTPGQGNTGELFF. The CDR3 DNA is TGTGCCTGGAGAACTCCGGGACAGGGTAACACCGGGGAGCTGTTTTTT.

V is TRBV5-4 and J is TRBJ2-3; 9 nucleotides match TRBD2. The CDR3 loop spans 14 amino acids. The J segment lost 6 bases and the V segment lost 6 bases, leaving 8 bases of the junction unmatched. Germline lookup yields CDR1 SGHNT and CDR2 YYREEE (reference sequence). CDR3 nucleotide sequence: TGTGCCAGCAACAGACTAGCGGTCGAGGATACGCAGTATTTT. It yields the protein CASNRLAVEDTQYF.

The chain is built from TRBV6-6 and TRBJ1-4, with a possible D match to TRBD1 (5 bases). The germline V gene has CDR1 MNHNY and CDR2 SVGAGI (reference sequence). The CDR3 consists of 13 residues. Between the trimmed V and J ends, which lost 5 bases and 7 bases, there was a span of 11 bases. CDR3 DNA sequence: TGTGCCAGCAGTGGTAGGGGTCTTGAAAAACTGTTTTTT. Translated, it gives CASSGRGLEKLFF.

The genes are TRBV6-1 and TRBJ1-4; no clear D. The CDR3 sequence is 15 residues long. The germline gives CDR1 MNHNS, CDR2 SASEGT. V was trimmed by 6 bases and J by 5 bases, leaving 16 bases between them. DNA for the CDR3: TGTGCCAGCAGACTCCCCCAGGCTTTAAATGAAAAACTGTTTTTT. This gives the protein CASRLPQALNEKLFF.

Here the CDR3 reads CAWNAPGLAGAAEQFF. In DNA form, the CDR3 reads TGTGCCTGGAATGCCCCAGGGCTAGCGGGAGCGGCTGAGCAGTTCTTC. The V call is TRBV30, the J call TRBJ2-1; TRBD2 agrees at 10 bases. Germline lookup yields CDR1 GTSNPN and CDR2 SVGIG (reference sequence). The CDR3 contains 16 residues. J was trimmed by 9 bases and V by 4 bases; bases with no gene match: 15.

Comment on this clone: One end of the junction is discordant with germline, which a read error may explain. The J gene is TRBJ2-3, the V gene TRBV5-1; the match to TRBD2 covers 9 bases. CDR1 and CDR2 from the germline V gene are SGHRS and YFSETQ. This CDR3 contains 14 residues. The CDR3 spells CASSSGTSRDTQYF. The CDR3 bases are TGCGCCAGCAGCTCCGGGACTAGCAGAGATACGCAGTATTTT.

For this clone: Within the sample, other DNA sequences also encode this same CDR3. The rearrangement uses TRBV5-4 and TRBJ2-7, with 8 nucleotides matching TRBD1. The V and J ends lost 3 bases and 2 bases, in that order; junction bases with no gene match: 7. Per the germline V gene, CDR1 is SGHNT and CDR2 is YYREEE (reference sequence). The CDR3 is 15 amino acids. The CDR3 sequence is CASSSPGRGPYEQYF. The CDR3 nucleotides read TGTGCCAGCAGCTCCCCTGGCAGGGGGCCCTACGAGCAGTACTTC.

The chain uses TRBV27 and TRBJ1-2; 7 positions match TRBD1. The V gene end was trimmed by 5 bases and the J gene end by 4 bases; junction bases not matched to a gene: 7. CDR3 length: 14 amino acids. In germline, CDR1 is MNHEY, CDR2 SMNVEV (reference sequence). The CDR3 reads CASSPRDSPYGYTF. Here the CDR3 DNA reads TGTGCCAGCAGTCCTAGGGACAGTCCCTATGGCTACACCTTC.

The chain combines TRBV28 with TRBJ2-1, with 10 bases fitting TRBD2. CDR1 and CDR2 (germline): MDHEN, SYDVKM. The CDR3 has 17 residues. J gave up 5 bases and V 2 bases, and 9 bases lay outside the gene matches. The CDR3 DNA follows: TGTGCCAGCAGTTTAAGCTTAGCGGGGGGCCCGGACAATGAGCAGTTCTTC. It is translated as CASSLSLAGGPDNEQFF.

The gene calls are TRBV7-6 and TRBJ2-2; D may correspond to TRBD1 or TRBD2 (5 bases each). This CDR3 contains 15 residues. V dropped 5 bases and J dropped 0 bases, with 10 bases sitting between them. The germline gives CDR1 SGHVS, CDR2 FNYEAQ. This CDR3 is CASSPQGANTGELFF. CDR3 nucleotides: TGTGCCAGCAGCCCGCAGGGAGCGAACACCGGGGAGCTGTTTTTT. The variable domain in full, completed from reference TRBV7-6 and TRBJ2-2, reads GAGVSQSPRYKVTKRGQDVALRCDPISGHVSLYWYRQALGQGPEFLTYFNYEAQQDKSGLPNDRFSAERPEGSISTLTIQRTEQRDSAMYRCASSPQGANTGELFFGEGSRLTVL.

This sequence joins TRBV28 and TRBJ2-7; either TRBD1 or TRBD2 may fit D (6 bases each). The V gene lost 3 bases and the J gene lost 4 bases, with 13 bases spanning the gap. Germline loops: CDR1 MDHEN, CDR2 SYDVKM. The CDR3 has 14 residues. This chain's CDR3 is CASSFGQGTYEQYF. CDR3 sequence (DNA): TGTGCCAGCAGTTTTGGCCAGGGGACTTACGAGCAGTACTTC.

CDR3 nucleotides: TGTGCCAGCAGTTCTTCCGCGGGACAGGGGGTGGATGGGCAGTACTTC. It codes for CASSSSAGQGVDGQYF. The chain has TRBV6-5 and TRBJ2-7, with 11 bases fitting TRBD1. The CDR3 totals 16 residues. The germline CDR1 and CDR2 sequences are MNHEY and SVGAGI. With V trimmed by 4 bases and J by 9 bases, 14 bases remained unmatched.

The gene calls are TRBV6-1 and TRBJ1-2; D is perhaps TRBD1 (6 bases). The germline gives CDR1 MNHNS, CDR2 SASEGT. The CDR3 runs 14 residues. Trimming pared 4 bases from V and 2 bases from J, leaving 11 bases between. The CDR3 nucleotides read TGTGCCAGCAGTGCTGGGGGCAGCAACTATGGCTACACCTTC. Translated, it gives CASSAGGSNYGYTF.

The V gene is TRBV25-1, the J gene TRBJ2-5; D perhaps matches TRBD1 (5 bases). CDR3 length: 16 residues. Germline lookup yields CDR1 MGHDK and CDR2 SYGVNS. V lost 3 bases and J 5 bases, leaving 19 bases between the germline ends. The CDR3 loop is CASSELWTSQRETQYF. DNA of the CDR3: TGTGCCAGCAGTGAGCTGTGGACATCCCAACGGGAGACCCAGTACTTC.

The chain carries TRBV15 and TRBJ1-1; D possibly corresponds to TRBD1 (5 bases). Trimming shortened V by 3 bases and J by 4 bases, and 12 bases separated the two germline ends. The CDR3 spans 14 residues. The germline CDR1 and CDR2 sequences are LNHNV and YYDKDF (reference sequence). CDR3 DNA sequence: TGTGCCACCAGCAGCCATGGGGGTGGCACTGAAGCTTTCTTT. Translation gives CATSSHGGGTEAFF.

Concerning this clone itself: The same CDR3 arises from other DNA sequences in this sample as well. The V and J genes are TRBV6-6 and TRBJ2-5; no reliable D call. Trimming removed 5 bases from V and 4 bases from J, with 5 bases in between. CDR1 and CDR2 from the germline V gene are MNHNY and SVGAGI (reference sequence). This CDR3 spans 11 amino acids. The CDR3 loop reads CASSPGETQYF. The CDR3 coding sequence is TGTGCCAGCAGTCCCGGAGAGACCCAGTACTTC.

The chain couples TRBV2 to TRBJ2-3; no clear D gene. V dropped 6 bases and J dropped 4 bases, with 11 bases sitting between them. This CDR3 region has 13 residues. CDR1 SNHLY and CDR2 FYNNEI come from the germline V gene. This chain's CDR3 is CASRNPKSDTQYF. CDR3 nucleotide sequence: TGTGCCAGCAGGAACCCTAAATCAGATACGCAGTATTTT.

The gene calls are TRBV6-1 and TRBJ2-2, with 7 positions matching TRBD1. The length of the CDR3 is 15 residues. Germline CDR1 MNHNS, CDR2 SASEGT. The V segment lost 5 bases and the J segment 6 bases; nucleotides outside the gene matches: 9. CDR3: CASSPRQGRAGELFF. For the CDR3, the DNA is TGTGCCAGCAGTCCCCGACAGGGTCGGGCCGGGGAGCTGTTTTTT.

The chain links TRBV28 to TRBJ1-5, with D unresolved. This CDR3 comprises 14 residues. Between the trimmed V and J ends, which lost 3 bases and 5 bases, there was a span of 11 bases. The germline V gene encodes CDR1 MDHEN and CDR2 SYDVKM. The CDR3 protein is CASSLVAQHQPQHF. CDR3 nucleotides: TGTGCCAGCAGTTTGGTCGCTCAGCATCAGCCCCAGCATTTT.